Shown below are 21 T cell receptor beta chains from a single sample sequenced in a study of T cell responses to AZD1222 COVID-19 vaccine (dated by TCRdb to the early 2020s). The time point label for this specimen denotes: baseline before first vaccination. Library preparation used the immunoSEQ multiplex PCR assay. TCRdb obtained this table from immuneACCESS and retained in-frame rearrangements with V and J assigned. These tables miss some clones; where compared with another copy, unresolved V genes account for less than half of the shortfall, and the remainder is unexplained. In all, the sample holds 65,000 to 75,000 clones, and 84% of those were seen once. The top ten hold approximately 22% of the sample. The material was peripheral blood, obtained on day 0 of AZD1222 vaccination. All receptors derive from an adult in good health.

The rearrangement uses TRBV4-3 and TRBJ2-1; 12 positions match TRBD2. V lost 3 bases and J lost 8; bases outside the gene matches: 5. CDR1 is LGHNA and CDR2 is YSLEER in the germline V gene. This CDR3 is 15 amino acids long. CDR3 coding DNA: TGCGCCAGCAGCCAGCTAGCGGGAGGGGTCTATGAGCAGTTCTTC. The encoded protein is CASSQLAGGVYEQFF.

The rearrangement links TRBV7-2 to TRBJ1-2; possibly TRBD1 for D (6 bases). The germline gives CDR1 SGHTA, CDR2 FQGNSA. CDR3 length: 14 residues. The V end lost 1 base, the J end lost 7 bases, and 13 bases lay between the germline ends. CDR3 coding DNA: TGTGCCAGCAGCTTAGAGGGCAGGGGAGGTGGCTACACCTTC. Encoded protein: CASSLEGRGGGYTF.

The table lists this clone with a count of one. The rearrangement uses TRBV6-2 or TRBV6-3 and TRBJ1-6, with 10 bases identical to TRBD1. In germline, CDR1 is MNHEY, CDR2 SVGEGT. The CDR3 covers 14 residues. V shed 2 bases and J 12 bases; nucleotides not matched to a gene: 4. CDR3 nucleotide sequence: TGTGCCAGCAGTTACCGGGACAGGGGAATACCCCTCCACTTT. It specifies CASSYRDRGIPLHF.

The chain recombines TRBV28 with TRBJ2-2; 9 bases are a match to TRBD1. CDR1 is MDHEN, CDR2 SYDVKM, per germline. The CDR3 is 14 residues long. Germline trimming cut 6 bases from V and 7 bases from J; bases unmatched to any gene: 6. CDR3 DNA: TGTGCCAGCAGCCTACAGGGGGCAGTCGGGGAGCTGTTTTTT. Translating it yields CASSLQGAVGELFF.

The V gene is TRBV28, the J gene TRBJ2-6; 9 bases fit TRBD2. CDR1 is MDHEN, CDR2 SYDVKM, per germline. Germline trimming cut 4 bases from V and 0 bases from J; bases unmatched to any gene: 13. The CDR3 sequence is 20 residues long. The CDR3 sequence is CASSSLDLAGTLSGANVLTF. The CDR3 coding sequence is TGTGCCAGCAGTTCACTTGATCTAGCGGGGACCCTCTCTGGGGCCAACGTCCTGACTTTC.

This chain connects TRBV12-3 or TRBV12-4 to TRBJ2-7; no definite D call. The CDR3 length is 12 residues. V lost 1 base, J lost 11 bases, and 12 bases lay in between. CDR3 nucleotide sequence: TGTGCCAGCAGTTTAGGTGGGCCTACGGAGTACTTC. Amino acid sequence: CASSLGGPTEYF.

This clone was counted a single time. This chain connects TRBV3-1 (or the pseudogene TRBV3-2) to TRBJ2-2, with D perhaps being TRBD1 or TRBD2 (5 bases each). The V end was cut by 0 bases, the J end by 6 bases, with 8 bases between. The length of the CDR3 is 14 residues. CDR1 LGHDT and CDR2 YNNKEL come from the germline V gene (reference sequence). This chain's CDR3 is CASSQEGVPGELFF. The CDR3 DNA reads as TGTGCCAGCAGCCAAGAGGGGGTTCCCGGGGAGCTGTTTTTT.

The chain has TRBV27 and TRBJ1-6; tentatively, D is TRBD1 (5 bases). This CDR3 comprises 17 residues. Looked up from germline, CDR1 is MNHEY and CDR2 is SMNVEV (reference sequence). Trimming took off 4 bases at V and 6 bases at J, with 19 bases between the two ends. The DNA of the CDR3 is TGTGCCAGCAGTTCCCCAGGGATAGGGCTCTCTAATTCACCCCTCCACTTT. Amino acid sequence: CASSSPGIGLSNSPLHF.

The chain is built from TRBV9 and TRBJ1-4; 7 nucleotides match TRBD1. V shed 4 bases, J shed 3 bases, and the junction held 3 bases outside the gene matches. Germline-derived CDR1 and CDR2 are SGDLS and YYNGEE. This CDR3 is 14 amino acids long. This CDR3 reads CASSRGQANEKLFF. The CDR3 DNA is TGTGCCAGCAGCCGAGGACAGGCTAATGAAAAACTGTTTTTT.

The rearrangement joins TRBV6-6 to TRBJ1-4; possible D gene TRBD1, 6 bases. CDR3 length equals 13 residues. The germline V gene has CDR1 MNHNY and CDR2 SVGAGI (reference sequence). V lost 7 bases and J 5 bases, leaving 11 bases between the germline ends. Here the CDR3 DNA reads TGTGCCAGCATGGACAGTAGAAATGAAAAACTGTTTTTT. Its protein is CASMDSRNEKLFF.

The CDR3 coding sequence is TGTGCCAGCAGTGTATCAGGAATATGGAGCAATCAGCCCCAGCATTTT. It codes for CASSVSGIWSNQPQHF. The J gene is TRBJ1-5, the V gene TRBV2; unclear D gene. V lost 4 bases and J lost 1, with 14 bases in between. The CDR3 is made up of 16 amino acids. Germline V gives CDR1 SNHLY, CDR2 FYNNEI.

The rearrangement uses TRBV5-1 and TRBJ2-3, with 10 bases matching TRBD1. Germline-derived CDR1 and CDR2 are SGHRS and YFSETQ. This CDR3 region has 16 residues. J was trimmed by 2 bases and V by 3 bases; bases with no gene match: 6. The CDR3 nucleotides are TGCGCCAGCAGCTGGGGACAGGGGCCCCTCACAGATACGCAGTATTTT. It is translated as CASSWGQGPLTDTQYF.

V is TRBV4-2 and J is TRBJ2-3; 15 bases map to TRBD2. Germline values: CDR1 LGHNA, CDR2 YNFKEQ. This CDR3 has 14 residues. Trimming removed 8 bases from V and 6 bases from J; junction bases left unmatched: 3. CDR3 loop: CASGLAGGRDTQYF. CDR3 sequence (DNA): TGTGCCAGCGGACTAGCGGGGGGGCGGGATACGCAGTATTTT.

This clone was observed once. The chain recombines TRBV6-2 or TRBV6-3 with TRBJ1-5; D is uncertain. Germline V gene sequence: CDR1 MNHEY, CDR2 SVGEGT. The CDR3 length is 18 residues. V was pared by 2 bases and J by 0 bases, with 17 bases between. CDR3 bases: TGTGCCAGCAGTTACCCTGCGCCCCCGGGGTATAGCAATCAGCCCCAGCATTTT. It specifies CASSYPAPPGYSNQPQHF.

This chain connects TRBV4-2 to TRBJ2-5, with a possible D match to TRBD2 (5 bases). The CDR3 consists of 16 residues. Germline V gene lookup returns CDR1 LGHNA and CDR2 YNFKEQ. V dropped 1 base and J dropped 2 bases, with 14 bases sitting between them. CDR3 sequence reads: CASSQGRAEDQETQYF. The CDR3 DNA sequence: TGTGCCAGCAGCCAAGGTCGAGCGGAGGATCAAGAGACCCAGTACTTC.

This clone occurred a few times. This rearrangement joins TRBV4-2 to TRBJ2-1; no firm D call. Looked up from germline, CDR1 is LGHNA and CDR2 is YNFKEQ. The CDR3 length is 15 residues. The V end lost 6 bases, the J end lost 4 bases, and 16 bases lay between the germline ends. The CDR3 bases are TGTGCCAGCAGTCTGGACCGTGCCCCTTACAATGAGCAGTTCTTC. Amino acid sequence: CASSLDRAPYNEQFF.

This sequence joins TRBV6-1 and TRBJ1-3; D remains ambiguous. This CDR3 is 15 amino acids long. Germline-derived CDR1 and CDR2 are MNHNS and SASEGT. Trimming removed 3 bases from V and 2 bases from J, with 11 bases in between. The CDR3 nucleotides are TGTGCCAGCAGTGACGGGTATATAGCTGGAAACACCATATATTTT. Its translation: CASSDGYIAGNTIYF.

J is TRBJ2-7 and V is TRBV11-2; D is unresolved. This CDR3 has 14 amino acids. V was trimmed by 4 bases and J by 4 bases, leaving 14 bases between them. CDR1 is SGHAT, CDR2 FQNNGV, per germline. This chain's CDR3 is CASSSIRVQYEQYF. In nucleotides, the CDR3 is TGTGCCAGCAGCTCGATCCGGGTACAGTACGAGCAGTACTTC.

The chain combines TRBV5-1 with TRBJ2-5; possibly TRBD2 for D (5 bases). The V and J ends lost 4 bases and 1 base respectively, with 11 bases between them. CDR1 SGHRS and CDR2 YFSETQ come from the germline V gene. CDR3 length equals 14 residues. The CDR3 spells CASSQPGVQETQYF. The DNA for the CDR3 is TGCGCCAGCAGCCAGCCCGGGGTCCAAGAGACCCAGTACTTC.

The chain employs TRBV6-2 or TRBV6-3 and TRBJ1-5; no clear D. Germline loops: CDR1 MNHEY, CDR2 SVGEGT. The CDR3 covers 17 residues. Trimming removed 5 bases from V and 2 bases from J, with 19 bases in between. The CDR3 here is CASSPWSGKGGNQPQHF. The DNA of the CDR3 is TGTGCCAGCAGTCCCTGGTCGGGGAAGGGTGGCAATCAGCCCCAGCATTTT.

This chain links TRBV6-6 with TRBJ2-3; unclear D gene. The germline V gene encodes CDR1 MNHNY and CDR2 SVGAGI (reference sequence). Trimming shortened V by 4 bases and J by 8 bases, and 7 bases separated the two germline ends. The CDR3 runs 11 residues. DNA of the CDR3: TGTGCCAGCAGTTCCGTGGGTACGCAGTATTTT. Translation: CASSSVGTQYF.